This T cell receptor (beta chain) appears in the sequencing data of a study of blood T cell repertoires in COVID-19. Repertoires were generated with immunoSEQ multiplex PCR, while TCRdb's copy carries only in-frame clones and drops some. The table shows around 330,000 clones, with 80% to 90% occurring only once. The CDR3 has 20 residues. CDR1 is SNHLY, CDR2 FYNNEI, per germline. J was trimmed by 0 bases and V by 6 bases; bases with no gene match: 20. Recruits, aged about 18 to 95 years, lived in roughly 22 US areas. Sequencing input: PBMCs or T cells enriched from blood (not recorded which). The V gene is TRBV2, the J gene TRBJ2-4, with 7 bases fitting TRBD1. This clonotype originated in a woman aged 18-29 years who had recovered from COVID-19. CDR3 coding DNA: TGTGCCAGCAGGGCCAGGGTGGGGACAGATATATTACTAGCCAAAAACATTCAGTACTTC. It translates to CASRARVGTDILLAKNIQYF.